This T cell receptor beta chain appears in the sequencing data of a study of cytomegalovirus exposure and HLA in healthy donors. Regarding the study as a whole: TRBV6-2, TRBV6-3 and some other V segments were excluded as indistinguishable. TCR beta sequences reportedly predicted most subjects' HLA-A and HLA-B alleles accurately.

The study ran its PCR with 60 Vbeta and 13 Jbeta primers. TCRdb keeps only in-frame clones here, not all; method: immunoSEQ multiplex PCR. The sample holds 170,000 or so clones, 60% to 85% seen once. CDR1 MRHNA and CDR2 SNTAGT come from the germline V gene. This CDR3 has 13 residues. About this clone: Its antigen is unidentified.

This clonotype originated in a man in his forties or fifties in good health and CMV-seronegative. Sequences were obtained from PBMCs. The J gene is TRBJ2-5, the V gene TRBV6-4, with D maybe TRBD1 (5 bases). The last part of the DNA fits TRBJ2-7 better; the J call may be wrong. The CDR3 reads CASSDNRSYEQYF. The CDR3, as DNA: TGTGCCAGCAGTGATAACAGGAGCTACGAGCAGTACTTC.